This T cell receptor (beta chain) was identified during a study of OX40 agonist ivuxolimab in advanced cancers. Across the study: Across the patients, intravenous ivuxolimab was delivered every 2 weeks at 0.01 to 10 mg/kg. Regarding the study as a whole: At 0.1 to 3.0 mg/kg, clonal expansion of CD4+ and CD8+ blood T cells had occurred by week 6.

Produced via immunoSEQ multiplex PCR; TCRdb's table is partial and in-frame only. The table lists around 91,000 clones, nearly 90% of them singletons. This clone has only one observation. Antigen unknown. The germline V gene has CDR1 SEHNR and CDR2 FQNEAQ (reference sequence). The CDR3 consists of 13 residues. The V end lost 1 base, the J end lost 6 bases, and 7 bases lay between the germline ends. This sequence joins TRBV7-9 and TRBJ1-5; D remains ambiguous. Sequencing was performed on CD4+ or CD8+ T cells sorted from blood, taken in a trial of the OX40 agonist ivuxolimab. This TCR was recovered from an adult with an advanced solid tumor such as melanoma, head and neck, liver or kidney cancer. DNA for the CDR3: TGTGCCAGCAGCTTAGGCGACGGTCAGCCCCAGCATTTT. Translation gives CASSLGDGQPQHF.